Listed below are T cell receptor beta chains from one sample, sequenced in a study of OX40 agonist ivuxolimab in advanced cancers. Sequencing used immunoSEQ multiplex PCR; TCRdb keeps in-frame clones, though not all of them. This sample has some 86,000 clones, with about 92% found just once. The sequencing here drew on CD4+ or CD8+ T cells sorted from blood, taken in a trial of the OX40 agonist ivuxolimab. Receptors were obtained from an adult with an advanced solid tumor such as melanoma, head and neck, liver or kidney cancer. The CDR3 runs from the conserved cysteine through the conserved F or W. Each record gives: V gene, D gene, J gene, clone size, CDR3 DNA, CDR3 protein. D genes are given only for firm matches. Clone size appears in some rows only: once, few, many, or a class for an expanded clone.

>TRBV19|TRBD2|TRBJ2-3|-
TGTGCCAGTATTAAGAGACTAGCGGGGGGAGGCGCAGATACGCAGTATTTT
CASIKRLAGGGADTQYF
>TRBV5-1|-|TRBJ2-3|-
TGCGCCAGCAGCTTGGAGCCGTCTAGCACAGATACGCAGTATTTT
CASSLEPSSTDTQYF
>TRBV7-2|-|TRBJ2-3|-
TGTGCCAGCAGCTTAGGACTTCTCTCCACAGATACGCAGTATTTT
CASSLGLLSTDTQYF
>TRBV4-1|-|TRBJ2-1|-
TGCGCCAGCAGCCAGGCCCCGGGACTGGAATACAATGAGCAGTTCTTC
CASSQAPGLEYNEQFF
>TRBV5-6|TRBD2|TRBJ2-5|-
TGTGCCAGCAGGCTACTAGCGGGCAAAGAGACCCAGTACTTC
CASRLLAGKETQYF
>TRBV14|-|TRBJ2-6|once
TGTGCCAGCAGCGATCAGGCTGGGGCCAACGTCCTGACTTTC
CASSDQAGANVLTF
>TRBV28|TRBD1|TRBJ1-5|-
TGCGCGACAGGGGGATCATACGACGATGTTCAGCCCCAACATTTT
CATGGSYDDVQPQHF
>TRBV5-1|-|TRBJ1-1|-
TGCGCCAGCAGCTTGAACGGGCTGAACACTGAAGCTTTCTTT
CASSLNGLNTEAFF
>TRBV2|-|TRBJ1-2|-
TGTGCCAGCAGTGAAGTAGGCAACTATGGCTACACCTTC
CASSEVGNYGYTF
>TRBV28|-|TRBJ2-2|-
TGTGCCAGCAGCCACCGAGGGGAGCTGTTTTTT
CASSHRGELFF
>TRBV9|TRBD2|TRBJ2-1|-
TGTGCCAGCAGCGTACCCCGACCCGCGGGGGACTCCTACAATGAGCAGTTCTTC
CASSVPRPAGDSYNEQFF
>TRBV19|TRBD2|TRBJ2-5|-
TGTGCCAGTAGTTTCACTAGCGGTGATCAAGAGACCCAGTACTTC
CASSFTSGDQETQYF
>TRBV6-1|TRBD2|TRBJ2-1|-
TGTGCCAGCAGTGAAGTTTTCCTAGCGGGGAATGAGCAGTTCTTC
CASSEVFLAGNEQFF
>TRBV5-1|-|TRBJ1-6|-
TGCGCCAGCAGCTTTAGGGTGGAGTCACCCCTCCACTTT
CASSFRVESPLHF
>TRBV6-5|TRBD2|TRBJ2-5|-
TGTGCCAGCAGTTACTCGGGACTAGCGCAAGAGACCCAGTACTTC
CASSYSGLAQETQYF
>TRBV19|TRBD1|TRBJ2-5|-
TGTGCCAGTAGTATTAGGTCAGGGGGAGAGACCCAGTACTTC
CASSIRSGGETQYF
>TRBV6-1|-|TRBJ1-5|-
TGTGCCAGCAGTGAATTGGCGAGCAAGACCCAGCATTTT
CASSELASKTQHF
>TRBV9|TRBD1|TRBJ2-5|-
TGTGCCAGCAGCGCTCGACAGGGGGAAGAGACCCAGTACTTC
CASSARQGEETQYF
>TRBV18|TRBD2|TRBJ2-7|-
TGTGCCAGCTCACTAGATCGGGGGGACCCCTACGAGCAGTACTTC
CASSLDRGDPYEQYF
>TRBV27|TRBD1|TRBJ1-5|-
TGTGCCAGCAGTTTATCATTCGGGGTCAGGGGGTATCAGCCCCAGCATTTT
CASSLSFGVRGYQPQHF
>TRBV5-1|-|TRBJ2-7|-
TGCGCCAGCACCCAAACCCCAGGGGACTACGAGCAGTACTTC
CASTQTPGDYEQYF
>TRBV5-1|TRBD2|TRBJ2-5|-
TGCGCCAGCAGCGCCCTAGCGGGGTACCAAGAGACCCAGTACTTC
CASSALAGYQETQYF
>TRBV5-1|TRBD1|TRBJ1-1|-
TGCGCCAGCAGGCGTTCCGGGACAGGGGCCACTGAAGCTTTCTTT
CASRRSGTGATEAFF
>TRBV10-1|TRBD2|TRBJ2-5|-
TGCGCCAGCAGTGGAGGCGTAGCGGGGCGACAGACCCAGTACTTC
CASSGGVAGRQTQYF